Shown below are 5 T cell receptor beta chains from a single sample sequenced in a study of T-cell reconstitution after alpha-beta-depleted transplantation in children. Unique molecular identifiers were incorporated when the TCRbeta library was constructed. TCRdb processed the PCR reads anew with MiXCR; each CDR3 protein has one entry. The sample holds 600,000 to 700,000 distinct CDR3 sequences, 16% seen once. Material: PBMCs from the stem cell graft donor, obtained from the stem cell graft. The receptors were sampled from a human donor who donated a stem cell graft to a child with acute myeloid leukemia.

This clonotype was picked up a small number of times. V is TRBV2 and J is TRBJ2-1, with a weak D call TRBD1 (6 bases). Germline CDR1 and CDR2: SNHLY and FYNNEI. CDR3 length equals 14 residues. V was shortened by 6 bases and J by 8 bases, with 17 bases between the two germline ends. The CDR3 reads CASSGQGLQDEQFF. The CDR3 DNA sequence: TGTGCCAGCAGCGGGCAGGGGCTACAGGATGAGCAGTTCTTC.

The J gene is TRBJ1-1, the V gene TRBV7-8; D unresolved. Germline V gene sequence: CDR1 SGHVS, CDR2 FQNEAQ. The CDR3 is 15 residues long. The V end was cut by 1 base, the J end by 0 bases, with 9 bases between. CDR3 bases: TGTGCCAGCAGCTTAGGAAGGCTTATGAACACTGAAGCTTTCTTT. This gives the protein CASSLGRLMNTEAFF.

This clonotype was found many times. The V and J genes are TRBV15 and TRBJ1-4; D not certain. Germline CDR1 is LNHNV and CDR2 is YYDKDF (reference sequence). Trimming took 5 bases from V and 5 from J, leaving 9 bases between them. This CDR3 is built from 13 residues. The CDR3 is CATSPRENEKLFF. The DNA for the CDR3 is TGTGCCACCAGCCCGCGGGAGAATGAAAAACTGTTTTTT.

This clonotype came up many times. The chain has TRBV29-1 and TRBJ2-3; a possible D gene is TRBD1 (5 bases). V lost 4 bases, J lost 4 bases, and 15 bases lay in between. This CDR3 spans 14 amino acids. Germline V lookup: CDR1 SQVTM, CDR2 ANQGSEA. The CDR3 sequence: CSVARTRSADTQYF. In DNA form, the CDR3 reads TGCAGCGTTGCGAGGACAAGATCCGCAGATACGCAGTATTTT.

This clonotype occurred many times. The CDR3 bases are TGTGCCAGCAGTCCCCAGAGTTACACTGAAGCTTTCTTT. Amino acids: CASSPQSYTEAFF. The rearrangement uses TRBV12-3 or TRBV12-4 and TRBJ1-1; no clear D gene. The CDR3 consists of 13 residues. The germline V and J ends were trimmed by 5 bases and 3 bases, with 10 bases remaining between them.